These 20 T cell receptor beta chains were all obtained from the same sample, sequenced in a study of T cell changes during pregnancy in multiple sclerosis. Clones were sequenced by immunoSEQ multiplex PCR, and TCRdb holds only the in-frame ones, with some missing. The table includes 30,000 to 45,000 clones, roughly 91% detected once. The specimen comprised CD8+ T cells from peripheral blood mononuclear cells, sampled before pregnancy. The origin of the receptors is a female donor with multiple sclerosis, enrolled in a pregnancy study.

V is TRBV28 and J is TRBJ2-5; TRBD1 might be the D (5 bases). Looked up from germline, CDR1 is MDHEN and CDR2 is SYDVKM. Trimming removed 5 bases at V and 1 base at J, with 14 bases between. This CDR3 is built from 15 residues. The CDR3 DNA follows: TGTGCCAGCAGTCCCAGGCAGGGAACCCAAGAGACCCAGTACTTC. This encodes CASSPRQGTQETQYF.

This chain joins TRBV5-1 and TRBJ2-1, with D possibly matching TRBD1 (5 bases). Trimming left V 2 bases short and J 6 bases short, with 15 bases between. The CDR3 runs to 15 residues. Looked up from germline, CDR1 is SGHRS and CDR2 is YFSETQ. CDR3 sequence reads: CASSFRQGLGNEQFF. The CDR3 nucleotides read TGCGCCAGCAGCTTTAGGCAGGGTCTAGGCAATGAGCAGTTCTTC.

This clone was counted once. This rearrangement joins TRBV27 to TRBJ1-1; 10 bases line up with TRBD1. The CDR3 has 15 residues. Germline V gene sequence: CDR1 MNHEY, CDR2 SMNVEV (reference sequence). V trimming: 4 bases; J trimming: 5 bases; junction bases outside the gene matches: 7. CDR3 sequence (DNA): TGTGCCAGCAGTTCTCCGGGGACAGGGGTAACTGAAGCTTTCTTT. Its translation: CASSSPGTGVTEAFF.

The chain uses TRBV28 and TRBJ2-1; D perhaps matches TRBD2 (6 bases). V was trimmed by 5 bases and J by 5 bases, leaving 19 bases between them. Germline V gene sequence: CDR1 MDHEN, CDR2 SYDVKM. The CDR3 has 16 amino acids. The CDR3 region has the DNA TGTGCCAGCAGTCCCACGGGAGCGGGTCGGAACAATGAGCAGTTCTTC. This sequence encodes CASSPTGAGRNNEQFF.

In its sample, this clone was seen once. This chain links TRBV27 with TRBJ1-1; maybe TRBD1 (6 bases). Trimming removed 3 bases at V and 4 bases at J, with 9 bases between. Per the germline V gene, CDR1 is MNHEY and CDR2 is SMNVEV (reference sequence). This CDR3 region has 13 residues. The CDR3 region has the DNA TGTGCCAGCAGTTTGGCAGGGGCCACTGAAGCTTTCTTT. Translating gives CASSLAGATEAFF.

This chain links TRBV28 with TRBJ1-1; D unresolved. In germline, CDR1 is MDHEN, CDR2 SYDVKM. CDR3 size: 15 residues. Trimming pared 2 bases from V and 0 bases from J, leaving 10 bases between. CDR3 residues: CASSLIGKMNTEAFF. CDR3 sequence (DNA): TGTGCCAGCAGTTTAATCGGGAAAATGAACACTGAAGCTTTCTTT.

V gene TRBV10-3 combines with J gene TRBJ2-7, with 7 bases matching TRBD1. CDR1 is ENHRY, CDR2 SYGVKD, per germline. This CDR3 has 13 amino acids. Trimming removed 10 bases from V and 0 bases from J; junction bases left unmatched: 6. The CDR3 DNA reads TGTGCCACTACAACAGGGGACTCCTACGAGCAGTACTTC. This encodes CATTTGDSYEQYF.

CDR3 region: CASTTGGVKNIQYF. CDR3 in DNA: TGTGCCAGCACCACGGGAGGGGTCAAAAACATTCAGTACTTC. The chain joins TRBV2 to TRBJ2-4; TRBD2 aligns across 8 bases. This CDR3 comprises 14 residues. V was pared by 7 bases and J by 3 bases, with 5 bases of the junction left unmatched. Germline CDR1 reads SNHLY; CDR2 reads FYNNEI.

The rearrangement uses TRBV7-8 and TRBJ2-1; 7 nucleotides agree with TRBD2. This CDR3 has 19 residues. Germline V gives CDR1 SGHVS, CDR2 FQNEAQ. Trimming at V came to 1 base and at J to 9 bases, leaving 21 bases not matched to a gene. CDR3: CASSLVAGTAEGGLCEQFF. CDR3 in DNA: TGTGCCAGCAGCTTAGTCGCAGGAACAGCAGAGGGAGGGTTATGTGAGCAGTTCTTC.

The rearrangement links TRBV7-9 to TRBJ2-1, with 11 positions matching TRBD1. CDR1 and CDR2 from the germline V gene are SEHNR and FQNEAQ (reference sequence). V lost 5 bases, J lost 5 bases, and 5 bases stayed unmatched. The CDR3 sequence is 15 residues long. Here the CDR3 DNA reads TGTGCCAGCAGCCCCCGGGACAGGGGGAACAATGAGCAGTTCTTC. This encodes CASSPRDRGNNEQFF.

The chain has TRBV9 and TRBJ2-7; tentative D call: TRBD2 (6 bases). The CDR3 runs to 13 residues. The V end was cut by 4 bases, the J end by 2 bases, with 10 bases between. The germline V gene has CDR1 SGDLS and CDR2 YYNGEE. Written as DNA, the CDR3 is TGTGCCAGCAGCCCCGGGGGTGCCTACGAGCAGTACTTC. It translates to CASSPGGAYEQYF.

The chain employs TRBV7-9 and TRBJ2-7; D gene ambiguous. Germline CDR1 SEHNR, CDR2 FQNEAQ (reference sequence). The CDR3 has 15 amino acids. The V end was cut by 2 bases, the J end by 1 base, with 12 bases between. CDR3 region: CASSLSQDYSYEQYF. CDR3 bases: TGTGCCAGCAGCTTAAGTCAGGATTATTCCTACGAGCAGTACTTC.

The rearrangement links TRBV10-3 to TRBJ2-2, with 7 bases aligning to TRBD1. Germline CDR1 reads ENHRY; CDR2 reads SYGVKD. With 0 bases clipped from V and 1 base from J, the junction kept 8 bases outside the gene matches. The CDR3 spans 18 residues. The CDR3 nucleotides are TGTGCCATCAGTGAGTCGAGGGGGCGGACAGGGAACACCGGGGAGCTGTTTTTT. Translated, it gives CAISESRGRTGNTGELFF.

The gene calls are TRBV5-1 and TRBJ2-7; 15 bases map to TRBD2. There are 14 residues in the CDR3. J gave up 1 base and V 7 bases, and 0 bases lay outside the gene matches. Germline values: CDR1 SGHRS, CDR2 YFSETQ. This CDR3 reads CASGLAGGSYEQYF. The CDR3, as DNA: TGCGCCAGCGGACTAGCGGGAGGGTCCTACGAGCAGTACTTC.

This clone has only one observation. The same CDR3 also results from other DNA sequences found in this sample. The chain has TRBV27 and TRBJ1-5; D is perhaps TRBD1 (6 bases). CDR3 length equals 14 residues. Germline assignment: CDR1 MNHEY and CDR2 SMNVEV (reference sequence). Between the trimmed V and J ends, which lost 2 bases and 4 bases, there was a span of 9 bases. The CDR3 protein is CASSLRGANQPQHF. The CDR3 DNA sequence: TGTGCCAGCAGTTTACGGGGGGCGAATCAGCCCCAGCATTTT.

The chain couples TRBV6-5 to TRBJ2-1, with 7 nucleotides matching TRBD1. CDR1 is MNHEY, CDR2 SVGAGI, per germline. V lost 6 bases to trimming and J lost 0 bases; unmatched junction nucleotides: 5. The CDR3 is 15 amino acids. CDR3 nucleotides: TGTGCCAGCAGCCCCCGGACAGGCTCCTACAATGAGCAGTTCTTC. Protein: CASSPRTGSYNEQFF.

This sequence joins TRBV6-5 and TRBJ2-7, with 8 bases that match TRBD2. The ends lost 2 bases at V and 5 bases at J; junction bases unmatched: 5. The germline V gene encodes CDR1 MNHEY and CDR2 SVGAGI. The CDR3 extends over 14 amino acids. The CDR3 region is CASSYEAGGHEQYF. The CDR3 coding sequence is TGTGCCAGCAGTTACGAGGCGGGAGGACACGAGCAGTACTTC.

This clone was detected only once. The rearrangement uses TRBV28 and TRBJ2-3; TRBD1 might be the D (5 bases). CDR1 and CDR2 from the germline V gene are MDHEN and SYDVKM. Trimming removed 6 bases at V and 0 bases at J, with 13 bases between. The CDR3 runs 15 residues. The DNA of the CDR3 is TGTGCCAGCAGCACACAGGTCACTAGCACAGATACGCAGTATTTT. As protein: CASSTQVTSTDTQYF.

The genes are TRBV10-3 and TRBJ2-1, with D perhaps matching TRBD2 (6 bases). The V and J ends lost 3 bases and 16 bases respectively, with 19 bases between them. CDR1 is ENHRY, CDR2 SYGVKD, per germline. The CDR3 covers 13 residues. The CDR3 is CAISDPGAREQFF. The DNA of the CDR3 is TGTGCCATCAGTGATCCGGGAGCAAGAGAACAATTCTTC.

Only one count was recorded for this clone. The chain couples TRBV7-9 to TRBJ2-7; 11 positions agree with TRBD2. The length of the CDR3 is 15 residues. Germline CDR1 is SEHNR and CDR2 is FQNEAQ (reference sequence). Unmatched junction bases numbered 3, after V lost 2 bases and J lost 3 bases. The CDR3: CASSLRGTSGYEQYF. Here the CDR3 DNA reads TGTGCCAGCAGCTTACGGGGGACTAGCGGCTACGAGCAGTACTTC. Full variable domain (outside the CDR3, taken from reference TRBV7-9 and TRBJ2-7): DTGVSQNPRHKITKRGQNVTFRCDPISEHNRLYWYRQTLGQGPEFLTYFQNEAQLEKSRLLSDRFSAERPKGSFSTLEIQRTEQGDSAMYLCASSLRGTSGYEQYFGPGTRLTVT.